The next 14 T cell receptor beta chains were all read from a single sample in a study of CD8 T cells in ankylosing spondylitis. TCRdb fed the 5' RACE reads into MiXCR, producing one record per CDR3 protein. The sample carries approximately 45,000 distinct CDR3 sequences, about 4.2% recorded once. The sequenced material came from blood, either unsorted or a sorted T cell fraction (not recorded which). The origin of the receptors is a female donor with ankylosing spondylitis or in good health (not recorded which).

This clonotype was counted at least ten times. This chain's CDR3 is CASSVGASWGDPEAFF. CDR3 nucleotide sequence: TGTGCCAGCAGCGTAGGAGCCTCGTGGGGAGACCCTGAAGCTTTCTTT. The V call is TRBV9, the J call TRBJ1-1, with D uncertain. CDR1 SGDLS and CDR2 YYNGEE come from the germline V gene. This CDR3 is 16 amino acids long. V was shortened by 0 bases and J by 6 bases, with 18 bases between the two germline ends.

This clonotype was seen repeatedly, ten times or more. The chain employs TRBV9 and TRBJ2-5; D might be TRBD2 (6 bases). The V gene lost 2 bases and the J gene lost 3 bases, with 11 bases spanning the gap. The CDR3 is 14 residues long. Germline lookup yields CDR1 SGDLS and CDR2 YYNGEE. This CDR3 reads CASSVGWGEETQYF. The CDR3 DNA reads as TGTGCCAGCAGCGTTGGGTGGGGGGAAGAGACCCAGTACTTC.

CDR3 protein: CASSVSSGGYTF. The CDR3 coding sequence is TGTGCCAGCAGCGTATCTTCGGGCGGCTACACCTTC. The V gene is TRBV9, the J gene TRBJ1-2, with no clear D. Germline V gene lookup returns CDR1 SGDLS and CDR2 YYNGEE. Trimming shortened V by 1 base and J by 8 bases, and 9 bases separated the two germline ends. This CDR3 spans 12 amino acids.

This clonotype was observed many times. The CDR3 coding sequence is TGTGCCAGCAGCCCGAGGGACAGGGGCGTCGGCTACACCTTC. This gives the protein CASSPRDRGVGYTF. The rearrangement uses TRBV9 and TRBJ1-2; 10 bases map to TRBD1. This CDR3 has 14 amino acids. Germline CDR1 and CDR2: SGDLS and YYNGEE. V lost 4 bases to trimming and J lost 8 bases; unmatched junction nucleotides: 8.

This clonotype was counted many times. In DNA form, the CDR3 reads TGTGCCAGCAGCGTAGGCGGCAGCTCTTACTATGGCTACACCTTC. Its translation: CASSVGGSSYYGYTF. The genes are TRBV9 and TRBJ1-2; D is unresolved. V lost 0 bases and J lost 3, with 12 bases in between. From germline, CDR1 is SGDLS and CDR2 YYNGEE. This CDR3 is 15 amino acids long.

This clonotype came up many times. The chain uses TRBV9 and TRBJ1-6; 11 bases line up with TRBD1. V was pared by 0 bases and J by 9 bases, with 2 bases of the junction left unmatched. CDR3 length: 15 residues. Germline CDR1 reads SGDLS; CDR2 reads YYNGEE. The CDR3 reads CASSVGDRGISPLHF. The CDR3 DNA follows: TGTGCCAGCAGCGTAGGGGACAGGGGGATTTCACCCCTCCACTTT.

This clonotype was recorded many times. The chain recombines TRBV9 with TRBJ1-1; D remains ambiguous. Germline-derived CDR1 and CDR2 are SGDLS and YYNGEE. V shed 4 bases and J shed 1 base, with 8 bases lying between them. The CDR3 loop spans 13 amino acids. CDR3 sequence reads: CASSIRANTEAFF. The CDR3 DNA follows: TGTGCCAGCAGCATCCGGGCGAACACTGAAGCTTTCTTT.

This clonotype has ten or more counts. V gene TRBV9 combines with J gene TRBJ1-6; D remains ambiguous. V gave up 0 bases and J gave up 2 bases, with 3 bases separating them. CDR1 and CDR2 (germline): SGDLS, YYNGEE. The CDR3 is 14 amino acids. CDR3 bases: TGTGCCAGCAGCGTAGAGGCCTATAATTCACCCCTCCACTTT. Its translation is CASSVEAYNSPLHF.

This clonotype was detected many times. J is TRBJ2-2 and V is TRBV9; D could derive from TRBD1 or TRBD2 (5 bases each). The V and J ends lost 3 bases and 5 bases respectively, with 14 bases between them. This CDR3 is built from 15 residues. Germline V gene data show CDR1 as SGDLS and CDR2 as YYNGEE. The DNA of the CDR3 is TGTGCCAGCAGCGCGGGACGGTCGGGGACCGGGGAGCTGTTTTTT. Translation gives CASSAGRSGTGELFF. Full variable domain (missing parts from reference TRBV9 and TRBJ2-2): DSGVTQTPKHLITATGQRVTLRCSPRSGDLSVYWYQQSLDQGLQFLIQYYNGEERAKGNILERFSAQQFPDLHSELNLSSLELGDSALYFCASSAGRSGTGELFFGEGSRLTVL.

This clonotype was seen many times. The J gene is TRBJ2-7, the V gene TRBV9, with D perhaps matching TRBD1 (5 bases). The CDR3 totals 15 residues. V was clipped by 2 bases and J by 0 bases, with 12 bases between them. Germline values: CDR1 SGDLS, CDR2 YYNGEE. The DNA of the CDR3 is TGTGCCAGCAGCGTTTTTGACAGTTACTCCTACGAGCAGTACTTC. This sequence encodes CASSVFDSYSYEQYF.

This clonotype was seen repeatedly, ten times or more. CDR3 nucleotides: TGTGCCAGCAGCACCAGAGGGAGGACAGATACGCAGTATTTT. Its translation: CASSTRGRTDTQYF. The rearrangement joins TRBV9 to TRBJ2-3; the D gene is possibly TRBD2 (6 bases). The CDR3 is 14 amino acids. Germline CDR1 and CDR2: SGDLS and YYNGEE. The germline V and J ends were trimmed by 4 bases and 3 bases, with 12 bases remaining between them.

This clonotype is judged medium-sized. The V call is TRBV9, the J call TRBJ1-2; 8 bases align to TRBD1. CDR1 and CDR2 from the germline V gene are SGDLS and YYNGEE. Unmatched junction bases numbered 9, after V lost 3 bases and J lost 5 bases. This CDR3 is 15 amino acids long. The CDR3 DNA follows: TGTGCCAGCAGCGCAGGATGGGACAGGACTTATGGCTACACCTTC. It is translated as CASSAGWDRTYGYTF.

The sample holds many counts of this clonotype. The V call is TRBV9, the J call TRBJ1-6; unclear D gene. Germline loops: CDR1 SGDLS, CDR2 YYNGEE. V lost 4 bases and J 6 bases, leaving 14 bases between the germline ends. This CDR3 has 15 residues. DNA of the CDR3: TGTGCCAGCAGCCCCTCACGGGTTGGTAATTCACCCCTCCACTTT. The encoded protein is CASSPSRVGNSPLHF.

This clonotype was counted at least ten times. The chain couples TRBV9 to TRBJ2-6; 9 bases are a match to TRBD1. Germline trimming cut 4 bases from V and 1 base from J; bases unmatched to any gene: 12. CDR1 and CDR2 (germline): SGDLS, YYNGEE. The CDR3 is 19 residues long. This chain's CDR3 is CASSPRFTGGGSGANVLTF. CDR3 DNA: TGTGCCAGCAGCCCCCGTTTTACAGGGGGCGGGTCTGGGGCCAACGTCCTGACTTTC.